A single sample gave rise to the 10 T cell receptor beta chains below, sequenced in a study of blood T cell repertoires in COVID-19. Assay: immunoSEQ multiplex PCR; the TCRdb copy retains only in-frame clones and omits some. This table holds 300,000 to 400,000 clones, around nine tenths found once. The sequenced sample was peripheral blood. Every receptor here comes from a young woman who had recovered from COVID-19.

This clone was counted a single time. The chain joins TRBV27 to TRBJ2-1; the match to TRBD1 covers 10 bases. There are 14 residues in the CDR3. Germline-derived CDR1 and CDR2 are MNHEY and SMNVEV (reference sequence). With V trimmed by 6 bases and J by 7 bases, 6 bases remained unmatched. The CDR3 here is CASRSGDRGNEQFF. The DNA for the CDR3 is TGTGCCAGCAGGTCTGGGGACAGGGGAAATGAGCAGTTCTTC.

This rearrangement joins TRBV12-5 to TRBJ2-3; TRBD2 aligns across 10 bases. Germline assignment: CDR1 LGHNT and CDR2 FRNRAP. After removal of 3 bases from V and 2 bases from J, the junction contained 5 bases not matched to a gene. This CDR3 has 16 amino acids. The CDR3 region has the DNA TGTGCTAGTGGTTTTGCCGGGACTAGCGCCACAGATACGCAGTATTTT. Its protein product is CASGFAGTSATDTQYF.

V gene TRBV27 combines with J gene TRBJ2-1; no definite D call. V lost 8 bases and J lost 3, with 8 bases in between. Germline V gene data show CDR1 as MNHEY and CDR2 as SMNVEV (reference sequence). The CDR3 extends over 12 amino acids. The CDR3 DNA reads TGTGCCAGCGGGCTCCGCTACAATGAGCAGTTCTTC. As protein: CASGLRYNEQFF.

V gene TRBV11-3 combines with J gene TRBJ1-3; TRBD1 might be the D (5 bases). CDR1 and CDR2 (germline): SGHNT, YENEEA. CDR3 length: 15 amino acids. V dropped 1 base and J dropped 7 bases, with 14 bases sitting between them. The CDR3 here is CASSLGDSPLNTIYF. CDR3 sequence (DNA): TGTGCCAGCAGCTTAGGGGACTCGCCACTGAACACCATATATTTT. The full variable domain, with the rest looked up from reference TRBV11-3 and TRBJ1-3, is EAGVVQSPRYKIIEKKQPVAFWCNPISGHNTLYWYLQNLGQGPELLIRYENEEAVDDSQLPKDRFSAERLKGVDSTLKIQPAELGDSAVYLCASSLGDSPLNTIYFGEGSWLTVV.

This chain connects TRBV27 to TRBJ2-2; the D gene is possibly TRBD2 (6 bases). V lost 5 bases and J lost 7, with 14 bases in between. In germline, CDR1 is MNHEY, CDR2 SMNVEV (reference sequence). The length of the CDR3 is 14 residues. CDR3 amino acids: CASSPWGENGELFF. The CDR3 DNA is TGTGCCAGCAGTCCATGGGGGGAGAACGGGGAGCTGTTTTTT.

J is TRBJ1-5 and V is TRBV6-1; a possible D gene is TRBD1 (6 bases). With 2 bases removed from V and 1 base from J, the gap between germline ends came to 15 bases. Germline assignment: CDR1 MNHNS and CDR2 SASEGT. The CDR3 loop spans 17 amino acids. CDR3 in amino acids: CASSERDTSKSNQPQHF. In DNA form, the CDR3 reads TGTGCCAGCAGTGAAAGGGACACTAGTAAGAGCAATCAGCCCCAGCATTTT.

This chain links TRBV30 with TRBJ2-3, with 11 nucleotides matching TRBD2. This CDR3 is 15 amino acids long. J was trimmed by 6 bases and V by 3 bases; bases with no gene match: 8. Germline V gene lookup returns CDR1 GTSNPN and CDR2 SVGIG (reference sequence). The CDR3 protein is CAWSPTSGSWDTQYF. For the CDR3, the DNA is TGTGCCTGGAGCCCCACTAGCGGGAGTTGGGATACGCAGTATTTT.

The chain combines TRBV19 with TRBJ2-1, with 10 nucleotides matching TRBD2. Germline CDR1 is LNHDA and CDR2 is SQIVND (reference sequence). The V segment lost 7 bases and the J segment 9 bases; nucleotides outside the gene matches: 6. This CDR3 is built from 13 residues. The CDR3, as DNA: TGTGCCAGTAATAAGCGGGAGGGCCTTGAGCAGTTCTTC. Translation gives CASNKREGLEQFF.

The chain combines TRBV15 with TRBJ2-1, with 10 bases aligning to TRBD1. Germline CDR1 LNHNV, CDR2 YYDKDF (reference sequence). The J segment lost 10 bases and the V segment lost 3 bases, leaving 12 bases of the junction unmatched. The CDR3 is made up of 16 amino acids. CDR3 sequence reads: CATSSYRDRGYVEQFF. The DNA of the CDR3 is TGTGCCACCAGCAGTTATAGGGACAGGGGTTACGTCGAGCAGTTCTTC. The full variable domain, with the rest looked up from reference TRBV15 and TRBJ2-1, is DAMVIQNPRYQVTQFGKPVTLSCSQTLNHNVMYWYQQKSSQAPKLLFHYYDKDFNNEADTPDNFQSRRPNTSFCFLDIRSPGLGDTAMYLCATSSYRDRGYVEQFFGPGTRLTVL.

The gene calls are TRBV6-5 and TRBJ2-1; TRBD2 agrees at 11 bases. Germline values: CDR1 MNHEY, CDR2 SVGAGI. The CDR3 runs 15 residues. Germline trimming cut 10 bases from V and 4 bases from J; bases unmatched to any gene: 9. The CDR3 DNA reads TGTGCCACCACACGAGGACTAGCGGGTTACAATGAGCAGTTCTTC. Residues: CATTRGLAGYNEQFF.